This is a list of T cell receptor beta chains from one sample in a study of CD8 T cells in Susac syndrome. TCRdb re-called the immunoSEQ multiplex PCR reads through MiXCR, storing one row per CDR3 protein. The sample has some 300,000 distinct CDR3 sequences, around 83% seen once. Specimen: CD8+ T cells from PBMCs. The receptors were gathered from a human donor with multiple sclerosis. Each CDR3 is given with its conserved first and last residue. The order of the fields is J gene, V gene, D gene, clone size, CDR3 DNA, CDR3 protein. The D gene is left open where the match is weak. For some rows the clone size is stated as once, few or many, or as a class when expanded; others skip it.

j_call: TRBJ2-1
v_call: TRBV2
d_call: TRBD2
clone_size: -
cdr3_nt: TGTGCCAGCAGGGAACCGGGACTAGCGATTGGCAATGAGCAGTTCTTC
cdr3_aa: CASREPGLAIGNEQFF

j_call: TRBJ2-6
v_call: TRBV28
d_call: -
clone_size: -
cdr3_nt: TGTGCCAGCAGTTCCCGGGGACCCCTATCTGGGGCCAACGTCCTGACTTTC
cdr3_aa: CASSSRGPLSGANVLTF

j_call: TRBJ2-7
v_call: TRBV5-6
d_call: TRBD1
clone_size: -
cdr3_nt: TGTGCCAGCGGCCATCAGACAGGGTCCTACGAGCAGTACTTC
cdr3_aa: CASGHQTGSYEQYF

j_call: TRBJ2-7
v_call: TRBV7-9
d_call: -
clone_size: -
cdr3_nt: TGTGCCAGCAGCTTAGGGGGCGGGATCTACTACGAGCAGTACTTC
cdr3_aa: CASSLGGGIYYEQYF

j_call: TRBJ1-1
v_call: TRBV6-2/TRBV6-3
d_call: -
clone_size: -
cdr3_nt: TGTGCCAGCAGTTACCCGCTATGGGGACGGACTTTGAACACTGAAGCTTTCTTT
cdr3_aa: CASSYPLWGRTLNTEAFF

j_call: TRBJ1-1
v_call: TRBV20-1
d_call: TRBD1
clone_size: -
cdr3_nt: TGCAGTGCTAGAGGCCCCGGGACAGGGGATGGAATGGCTTTCTTT
cdr3_aa: CSARGPGTGDGMAFF

j_call: TRBJ2-1
v_call: TRBV7-8
d_call: -
clone_size: few
cdr3_nt: TGTGCCAGCAGCGTAGCCAATGAGCAGTTCTTC
cdr3_aa: CASSVANEQFF

j_call: TRBJ1-1
v_call: TRBV13
d_call: -
clone_size: -
cdr3_nt: TGTGCCAGCAGCTTTACAAGGAACACTGAAGCTTTCTTT
cdr3_aa: CASSFTRNTEAFF

j_call: TRBJ2-7
v_call: TRBV7-2
d_call: TRBD2
clone_size: -
cdr3_nt: TGTGCCAGCAGCTTACCCCAGCGGGACGATTCCTACGAGCAGTACTTC
cdr3_aa: CASSLPQRDDSYEQYF

j_call: TRBJ1-1
v_call: TRBV19
d_call: -
clone_size: -
cdr3_nt: TGTGCCAGTTCCCCCTACCAAGGGAACACTGAAGCTTTCTTT
cdr3_aa: CASSPYQGNTEAFF

j_call: TRBJ2-7
v_call: TRBV5-4
d_call: -
clone_size: -
cdr3_nt: TGTGCCAGCAGCTCCATCTCCTCCGAGCAGTACTTC
cdr3_aa: CASSSISSEQYF

j_call: TRBJ2-3
v_call: TRBV20-1
d_call: TRBD2
clone_size: -
cdr3_nt: TGCAGTGCTAGGGTGCGGGAGGGCCAATATACGCAGTATTTT
cdr3_aa: CSARVREGQYTQYF

j_call: TRBJ1-5
v_call: TRBV7-6
d_call: TRBD1
clone_size: -
cdr3_nt: TGTGCCAGCAGCCCCGAGGTGACAGGGAGGGACAATCAGCCCCAGCATTTT
cdr3_aa: CASSPEVTGRDNQPQHF

j_call: TRBJ2-1
v_call: TRBV20-1
d_call: TRBD2
clone_size: -
cdr3_nt: TGCAGTGCTAGAGGACTGACTAGCGAGTACAATGAGCAGTTCTTC
cdr3_aa: CSARGLTSEYNEQFF

j_call: TRBJ2-5
v_call: TRBV19
d_call: -
clone_size: -
cdr3_nt: TGTGCCAGTAGTAACCTAGCGTTGGAGACCCAGTACTTC
cdr3_aa: CASSNLALETQYF

j_call: TRBJ1-3
v_call: TRBV27
d_call: -
clone_size: -
cdr3_nt: TGTGCCAGCAGTAAACGGCACTCTGGAAACACCATATATTTT
cdr3_aa: CASSKRHSGNTIYF

j_call: TRBJ2-7
v_call: TRBV6-1
d_call: -
clone_size: -
cdr3_nt: TGTGCCAGCAGTGATCTCTGGAGACAGGAGTATACCTACGAGCAGTACTTC
cdr3_aa: CASSDLWRQEYTYEQYF